Listed below are T cell receptor beta chains from one sample, sequenced in a study of cytomegalovirus exposure and HLA in healthy donors. Clones were read by immunoSEQ multiplex PCR, and TCRdb kept only the in-frame ones, dropping some. The sample has 75,000 to 95,000 clones; about 88% are singletons. Sequencing was carried out using PBMCs. These receptors all stem from a man aged 18 to 29 in good health and CMV-seronegative. Both conserved end residues are part of each CDR3. Fields, in order: CDR3 protein, clone size, V gene. Not every row has a clone size; where given, it reads once, few, many or a size class.

CASSITISSGRGYNEQFF NA TRBV9
CAWTGSSYNEQFF NA TRBV30
CASSLGRGTGKDEQYF NA TRBV5-1
CATTNLAASTDTQYF NA TRBV6-1
CASSSPATGAHEQYF NA TRBV7-8
CAWSVGDRVWVNTEAFF NA TRBV30
CASSERGGGTGELFF NA TRBV2
CASSSGGPMNTEAFF NA TRBV19
CASSRWEGLNSYEQYF NA TRBV5-6
CASSLERGRWETQYF NA TRBV7-8
CATKGVSNEKLFF NA TRBV25-1
CASSFGTGAVQPQHF NA TRBV7-8
CASGGSDRDPYNEQFF NA TRBV9
CASSGWTGDGYTF NA TRBV5-1
CASSLAPAKPPSTEAFF NA TRBV7-6
CASSISPQQAGNEKLFF NA TRBV19
CASSLGLAGGSGEQYF few TRBV5-1
CASRFYHRSTDTQYF NA TRBV6-5
CAWSLGTPETQYF NA TRBV30
CASRTQDIPHNEQFF NA TRBV6-4
CSSSGGDTEAFF NA TRBV29-1
CASSSDTLYEQYF NA TRBV18
CASKGYEQYF few TRBV6-1
CASSGVTGLTEAFF NA TRBV19
CASSEGGQGTSQPQHF NA TRBV6-1
CASSFVAAGMPLSDTQYF once TRBV13
CASSHRRGRSTEAFF NA TRBV9
CAWTRAGRNTEAFF NA TRBV30
CASSQDYGTSGSNEQFF once TRBV14
CASSGTGKKEYF NA TRBV9
CASSLEPGAGEQFF once TRBV5-1
CASSLIAGGAYEQYF once TRBV6-1
CAWTTGTSGPYQETQYF NA TRBV30
CAGGRGPEAFF NA TRBV5-4
CASSRRQGDTQYF NA TRBV27
CASSEEGLAAYEQYF NA TRBV2
CASSESHRGASNQPQHF NA TRBV2
CASSASGDRGYEQYF NA TRBV9
CASSFGREGRWNTGELFF once TRBV5-1
CASSPLTTNEKLFF NA TRBV7-8
CASSLFPGTSGSNEQFF few TRBV5-6
CASSQGLRLNTEAFF NA TRBV4-3
CASSPGGGEVEAFF NA TRBV6-6
CASSDTEQGLHGYTF medium-sized TRBV6-4
CAWSPGQGKTETQYF few TRBV30
CASSRPGSRTEAFF once TRBV5-1